This T cell receptor (beta chain) was sequenced for a study of PD-L1 blockade in urothelial cancer (dated by TCRdb to 2016 to 2017). About the investigation overall: Every patient began therapy around 2014 and was given atezolizumab 1,200 mg intravenously every 3 weeks. Blood samples were analyzed at 3 weeks after treatment start (second dose) and at 6 weeks after treatment start. About 85% of the roughly 30 patients were males with bladder-origin urothelial cancer, and 18 of 29 reported a prior smoking history. In the same patients, whole exome sequencing and RNA sequencing of pretreatment tumors were performed in addition to TCR sequencing. A median of approximately 140,000 T cells and 80,000 to 100,000 unique TCRs was obtained from blood samples, and a median clonality of roughly 0.082 was observed. TCR sequencing covered pretreatment tumor samples and matched, serially collected peripheral blood taken before and after atezolizumab treatment. Patients had an ECOG performance status of 0 or 1 and had received between 0 and 3 prior chemotherapy regimens. The study was an exploratory multi-omic analysis of somatic, immune and clinical correlates of response to PD-L1 blockade with atezolizumab in urothelial cancer. Pretreatment blood TCR-seq was available for around 29 patients, at least one posttreatment blood collection was obtained for 24 patients, and tumor TCR-seq was available for 24 patients. About 10 patients achieved durable clinical benefit and some 21 did not. Durable clinical benefit meant progression-free survival longer than 6 months, and TCR features were also tested against progression-free and overall survival.

The sample's time point label is to be understood as: pretreatment peripheral blood. A cohort of around 28 patients with locally advanced or metastatic urothelial carcinoma, treated at Memorial Sloan Kettering on a trial protocol, was included. Peripheral blood mononuclear cells were collected from each patient pretreatment and during treatment, giving between 1 and 8 total time points per patient. The Qiagen DNeasy Blood extraction kit was used to purify genomic DNA from total PBMCs and from tumor samples. PBMCs were collected pretreatment and during treatment, and were isolated and stored as previously described. The CDR3 numbers 18 residues from cysteine through phenylalanine. This entry keeps only the CDR3 DNA: 54 bases, framed from base 1. Looking up the germline V gene yields CDR1 MGHRA and CDR2 YSYEKL. V is cut back by 5 bases and J by 0 bases, with 6 bases in the junction unmatched. Synthetic TCR analog templates were spiked into each PCR to estimate absolute template abundance from read counts. TCRbeta CDR3 regions were amplified from genomic DNA with bias-controlled V and J gene primers using the immunoSEQ assay. Rearranged TCRbeta segments were sequenced at approximately 20X coverage. Per the authors' processing: Sequencing errors were corrected by clustering, and CDR3s were annotated against IMGT so that V, D and J genes could be assigned. Downstream analyses used only productive TCRbeta rearrangements, leaving out any out-of-frame or stop-codon sequences. To compute clonality, Shannon entropy was normalized by the log of the number of unique productive sequences and then subtracted from one. Clones differing between time points or between blood and tumor were identified using Fisher's exact test with Benjamini-Hochberg correction, with an adjusted p below 0.01 applied as the threshold. TCRdb obtained this table from immuneACCESS and retained in-frame rearrangements with V and J assigned. These tables miss some clones; where compared with another copy, unresolved V genes account for less than half of the shortfall, and the remainder is unexplained. That table furnishes V, J and clone size, whereas the DNA furnished D and trimming. The sample profile shows around 100,000 clones; roughly 87% of them were found once. 2% to 2.5% of the sample belongs to the ten largest clones.

What the work shows at the level of the full study, not this receptor alone: Greater expansion of tumor-associated TCR clones in peripheral blood 3 weeks after the start of treatment was observed in patients with durable benefit (n ≈ 22, p = 0.022). Because the sample size was small (n of about 30) and many exploratory analyses were performed, the results are intended to be hypothesis-generating. Improved progression-free and overall survival was associated with having pretreatment peripheral blood TCR clonality below the median.

Notes on this clone: Its antigen is still unknown. Base qualities are missing; no much larger clone stands one base away.

The specimen comprised PBMCs, sampled around atezolizumab (anti-PD-L1) treatment. The sequence is built from TRBV4-1 and TRBJ1-6; TRBD1 lines up with 11 middle nucleotides. This clonotype was obtained from a man in his fifties or sixties with urothelial cancer. The nucleotide sequence reads TGCGCCAGCAGCTACCGGGACAGGGGGAGCTCCTATAATTCACCCCTCCACTTT. It codes for CASSYRDRGSSYNSPLHF.